The rows below give T cell receptor beta chains drawn from one sample of a study of response to subunit inactivated influenza vaccine. One entry per CDR3 protein, called by TCRdb with MiXCR from the RT-PCR reads. The sample has 610,000 or so distinct CDR3 sequences; 11% to 15% are singletons. The specimen was PBMCs from blood, collected about 12 days after vaccination. All receptors come from a man aged 50-59 years who received an inactivated influenza vaccine. The CDR3 runs from the conserved cysteine through the conserved F or W. A D gene is named only where the DNA matches it firmly. Rows may omit the clone size; those that give it use once, few, many or a size class.

TRBJ2-7	NA	TRBV28	TRBD1	TGTGCCAGCAGTACCCCAGCGTCCCTGTGGACAGGGGCCTACGAGCAGTACTTC	CASSTPASLWTGAYEQYF
TRBJ2-2	few	TRBV25-1	TRBD2	TGTGCCAGCAGTGGTCCGGGACTAGGGGCCGGGGAGCTGTTTTTT	CASSGPGLGAGELFF
TRBJ2-1	NA	TRBV6-2/TRBV6-3	NA	TGTGCCAGCAGTACGGGGCCACATAGTAGGCCTAGCGCGAACATGGGGAATGAGCAGTTCTTC	CASSTGPHSRPSANMGNEQFF
TRBJ2-7	NA	TRBV15	TRBD2	TGTGCCACCAGCAGTACAGCGGGGGGGTCTGTCGTAACCTACGAGCAGTACTTC	CATSSTAGGSVVTYEQYF
TRBJ2-3	many	TRBV12-3/TRBV12-4	NA	TGTGCCAGCATCCTTTGGGGAGGGGGAGATACGCAGTATTTT	CASILWGGGDTQYF
TRBJ1-6	many	TRBV7-2	NA	TGTGCCAGCAGCTTCGATAATTCACCCCTCCACTTT	CASSFDNSPLHF
TRBJ1-4	few	TRBV7-2	NA	TGTGCCAGCAGCTTATGGGGAGCATCGACAGGAACCGAAAAACTGTTTTTT	CASSLWGASTGTEKLFF
TRBJ2-3	few	TRBV12-3/TRBV12-4	NA	TGTGCCAGCAGTTTTAGTGGGAGTGCAGATACGCAGTATTTT	CASSFSGSADTQYF
TRBJ2-5	few	TRBV7-8	NA	TGTGCCAGCACGGTTGTTGCCTGGGCGGAAATGGAGACCCAGTACTTC	CASTVVAWAEMETQYF
TRBJ1-1	NA	TRBV7-2	TRBD1	TGTGCCAGCAGCTTCCGGGACAGGGGTAGGACTGAAGCTTTCTTT	CASSFRDRGRTEAFF
TRBJ1-5	few	TRBV6-1	NA	TGTGCCAGCAGCCACACCGGGGACGGAATCAATCAGCCCCAGCATTTT	CASSHTGDGINQPQHF
TRBJ2-7	NA	TRBV20-1	NA	TGCAGTGCTAGAGACCCCAGCGGTACAGGCTACGAGCAGTACTTC	CSARDPSGTGYEQYF
TRBJ2-1	many	TRBV20-1	TRBD2	TGCAGTGCTTCTAGCGGGAGGGCCTGGAATGAGCAGTTCTTC	CSASSGRAWNEQFF
TRBJ2-2	NA	TRBV11-3	TRBD2	TGTGCCAGCAGCTTAGCTAGCGGGGGGGCCTTCGAGGAGCTGTTTTTT	CASSLASGGAFEELFF
TRBJ2-7	NA	TRBV20-1	TRBD1	TGCAGTGCTAGAGATGGGAGACAGGGGGCTGAGCAGTACTTC	CSARDGRQGAEQYF
TRBJ2-5	NA	TRBV20-1	TRBD2	TGCAGTGCTCCACTAGCGGGGGGGTATGAGACCCAGTACTTC	CSAPLAGGYETQYF
TRBJ1-2	NA	TRBV4-3	NA	TGCGCCAGCAGCCAAGTTCTCATTTCAGGACAGCTCTATGGCTACACCTTC	CASSQVLISGQLYGYTF